A single sample is the source of the 14 T cell receptor beta chains below, sequenced in a study of PD-L1 blockade in urothelial cancer. The sample's time point: pretreatment peripheral blood. Assay used: immunoSEQ multiplex PCR; TCRdb lists only in-frame clones, some missing. The table has 40,000 to 60,000 clones, under 90% seen once. The specimen was PBMCs, collected around atezolizumab (anti-PD-L1) treatment. All receptors come from a man in his 70s with urothelial cancer.

This clone showed up just a few times. The CDR3 is CASSDGTNTEAFF. The CDR3 DNA follows: TGTGCCAGCAGTGACGGGACAAACACTGAAGCTTTCTTT. The chain joins TRBV6-4 to TRBJ1-1; the D gene is possibly TRBD1 (6 bases). The germline V gene encodes CDR1 MRHNA and CDR2 SNTAGT. The CDR3 runs 13 residues. V lost 2 bases and J 2 bases, leaving 6 bases between the germline ends.

The rearrangement links TRBV2 to TRBJ2-7, with D possibly TRBD1 on 6 matching bases. The germline gives CDR1 SNHLY, CDR2 FYNNEI. The CDR3 loop spans 13 amino acids. Trimming cost V 9 bases and J 1 base, with 13 bases left between them. CDR3 in amino acids: CARETRGSYEQYF. In DNA, the CDR3 is TGTGCCAGGGAGACCAGGGGTTCCTACGAGCAGTACTTC.

The chain uses TRBV7-3 and TRBJ2-1; possibly TRBD2 for D (5 bases). The CDR3 is made up of 13 amino acids. Germline V gene data show CDR1 as SGHTA and CDR2 as FQGTGA. Trimming cost V 4 bases and J 7 bases, with 11 bases left between them. The CDR3 is CASSSRDQNEQFF. The DNA for the CDR3 is TGTGCCAGCAGCTCTCGGGATCAAAATGAGCAGTTCTTC.

The chain has TRBV5-8 and TRBJ2-7; 7 bases map to TRBD1. Germline-derived CDR1 and CDR2 are SGHTS and YDEGEE. V gave up 5 bases and J gave up 1 base; unmatched junction bases: 6. The length of the CDR3 is 14 residues. The CDR3 here is CASSLMGQSYEQYF. The CDR3 DNA reads TGTGCCAGCAGTCTAATGGGACAGTCCTACGAGCAGTACTTC.

This clone was picked up one time. The CDR3 DNA reads TGTGCCAGCAGTTCCCCCGGGGTCGGGGGGGCAAGGGGCTACACCTTC. Protein product: CASSSPGVGGARGYTF. The chain couples TRBV27 to TRBJ1-2; D is perhaps TRBD1 (6 bases). Trimming shortened V by 4 bases and J by 8 bases, and 23 bases separated the two germline ends. Germline V CDR1 and CDR2: MNHEY, SMNVEV (reference sequence). This CDR3 is 16 amino acids long.

This clone has just one count. V and J are TRBV28 and TRBJ1-4; unclear D gene. The CDR3 has 12 amino acids. The germline V gene encodes CDR1 MDHEN and CDR2 SYDVKM. V was clipped by 7 bases and J by 4 bases, with 7 bases between them. This CDR3 is CASTQNNEKLFF. CDR3 sequence (DNA): TGTGCCAGCACTCAGAATAATGAAAAACTGTTTTTT.

This chain connects TRBV19 to TRBJ1-5; TRBD1 is a possible D gene (5 bases). This CDR3 spans 15 amino acids. The germline V and J ends were trimmed by 6 bases and 2 bases, with 14 bases remaining between them. Germline V gene data show CDR1 as LNHDA and CDR2 as SQIVND (reference sequence). CDR3 amino acids: CASRGRGAGNQPQHF. In DNA, the CDR3 is TGTGCCAGTAGGGGACGCGGGGCGGGCAATCAGCCCCAGCATTTT.

The chain joins TRBV7-8 to TRBJ2-5; D gene unclear. CDR1 is SGHVS and CDR2 is FQNEAQ in the germline V gene. The CDR3 is 15 amino acids. The V end was cut by 4 bases, the J end by 0 bases, with 12 bases between. The CDR3 bases are TGTGCCAGCAGCTCAGACCGGGTGTACCAAGAGACCCAGTACTTC. It yields the protein CASSSDRVYQETQYF.

The gene calls are TRBV28 and TRBJ2-3; 10 bases align to TRBD2. The CDR3 totals 17 residues. Germline CDR1 and CDR2: MDHEN and SYDVKM. The J segment lost 3 bases and the V segment lost 5 bases, leaving 11 bases of the junction unmatched. CDR3 amino acids: CASSPLASGSLTDTQYF. CDR3 sequence (DNA): TGTGCCAGCAGTCCTCTGGCTAGCGGGAGTTTAACAGATACGCAGTATTTT.

In DNA, the CDR3 is TGTGCCATCAGTGAGATAGGGGGGACAGGGGCTTTTCCGAACACTGAAGCTTTCTTT. As protein: CAISEIGGTGAFPNTEAFF. The chain links TRBV10-3 to TRBJ1-1, with 10 positions matching TRBD1. The junction had 13 bases not matched to a gene; V was cut back by 2 bases and J by 1 base. The CDR3 is made up of 19 amino acids. Germline lookup yields CDR1 ENHRY and CDR2 SYGVKD.

The chain couples TRBV6-5 to TRBJ1-1, with D uncertain. Germline V gene sequence: CDR1 MNHEY, CDR2 SVGAGI. V was trimmed by 5 bases and J by 7 bases, leaving 20 bases between them. The CDR3 spans 15 residues. The CDR3 DNA reads as TGTGCCAGCAGTCCGACCGTTGGAAGCGGCGGTGAAGCTTTCTTT. Its translation is CASSPTVGSGGEAFF.

V usage is TRBV21-1 and J usage is TRBJ1-6; the D call in the table, TRBD1, was not verified against the DNA. TRBV21-1 has pseudogene status. The CDR3 is 15 residues long. The CDR3 loop reads CASSKQKGNNSPLHF. Written as DNA, the CDR3 is TGTGCCAGCAGCAAACAAAAGGGGAACAATTCACCCCTCCACTTT.

This clone was picked up a small number of times. The CDR3 sequence is CASSEALGQPQHF. The CDR3 DNA follows: TGTGCCAGCAGTGAAGCGCTAGGTCAGCCCCAGCATTTT. This rearrangement joins TRBV6-1 to TRBJ1-5; D is undetermined. The CDR3 runs to 13 residues. Germline values: CDR1 MNHNS, CDR2 SASEGT. Between the trimmed V and J ends, which lost 0 bases and 6 bases, there was a span of 6 bases.

The rearrangement uses TRBV7-6 and TRBJ2-7; D call uncertain. The germline gives CDR1 SGHVS, CDR2 FNYEAQ. Trimming left V 0 bases short and J 6 bases short, with 12 bases between. The CDR3 is 14 amino acids. CDR3 DNA sequence: TGTGCCAGCAGCTTAGCGCGAGGAAGTCGCGAGCAGTACTTC. This gives the protein CASSLARGSREQYF. Supplemented by reference TRBV7-6 and TRBJ2-7, the full variable domain reads GAGVSQSPRYKVTKRGQDVALRCDPISGHVSLYWYRQALGQGPEFLTYFNYEAQQDKSGLPNDRFSAERPEGSISTLTIQRTEQRDSAMYRCASSLARGSREQYFGPGTRLTVT.